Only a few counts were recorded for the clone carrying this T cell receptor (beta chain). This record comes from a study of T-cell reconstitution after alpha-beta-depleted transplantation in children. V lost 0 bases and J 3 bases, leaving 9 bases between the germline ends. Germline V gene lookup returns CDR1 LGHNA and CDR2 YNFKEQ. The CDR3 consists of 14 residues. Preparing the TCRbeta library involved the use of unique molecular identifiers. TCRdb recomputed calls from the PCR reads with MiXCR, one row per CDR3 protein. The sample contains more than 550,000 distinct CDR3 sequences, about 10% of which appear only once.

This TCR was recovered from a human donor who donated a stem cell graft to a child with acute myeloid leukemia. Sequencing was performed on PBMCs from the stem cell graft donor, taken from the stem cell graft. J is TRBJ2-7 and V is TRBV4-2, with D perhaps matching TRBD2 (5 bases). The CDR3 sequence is CASSQDNSDYEQYF. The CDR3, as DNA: TGTGCCAGCAGCCAAGATAATAGCGACTACGAGCAGTACTTC.